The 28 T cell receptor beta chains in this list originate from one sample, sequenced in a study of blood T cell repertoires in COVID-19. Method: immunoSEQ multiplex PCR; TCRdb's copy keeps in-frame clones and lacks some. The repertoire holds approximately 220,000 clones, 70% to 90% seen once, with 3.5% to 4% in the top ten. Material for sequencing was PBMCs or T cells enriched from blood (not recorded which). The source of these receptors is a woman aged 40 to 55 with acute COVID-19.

This CDR3 reads CASSARTSGYEQFF. The CDR3 DNA reads TGTGCCAGCAGCGCCAGGACTAGCGGCTATGAGCAGTTCTTC. V gene TRBV9 combines with J gene TRBJ2-1, with 10 bases that match TRBD2. From germline, CDR1 is SGDLS and CDR2 YYNGEE. V trimming: 3 bases; J trimming: 8 bases; junction bases outside the gene matches: 5. The CDR3 extends over 14 amino acids.

The chain's CDR3 is CASSQTANTEAFF. CDR3 DNA: TGTGCCAGCAGCCAGACAGCGAACACTGAAGCTTTCTTT. The chain couples TRBV6-5 to TRBJ1-1, with a possible D match to TRBD1 (5 bases). The CDR3 is 13 amino acids. The germline gives CDR1 MNHEY, CDR2 SVGAGI. Trimming removed 6 bases at V and 1 base at J, with 9 bases between.

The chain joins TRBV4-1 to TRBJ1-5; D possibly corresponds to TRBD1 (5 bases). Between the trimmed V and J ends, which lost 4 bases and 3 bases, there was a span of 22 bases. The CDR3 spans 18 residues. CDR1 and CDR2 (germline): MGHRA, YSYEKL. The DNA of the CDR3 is TGCGCCAGCAGCCCCCACCCATTGACAGCCAAATACAATCAGCCCCAGCATTTT. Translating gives CASSPHPLTAKYNQPQHF.

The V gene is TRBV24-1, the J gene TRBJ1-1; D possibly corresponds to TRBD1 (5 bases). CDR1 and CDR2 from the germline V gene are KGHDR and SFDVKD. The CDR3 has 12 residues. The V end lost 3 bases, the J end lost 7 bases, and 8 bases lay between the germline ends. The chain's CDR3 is CATSDRGDEAFF. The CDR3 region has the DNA TGTGCCACCAGTGATCGGGGGGATGAAGCTTTCTTT.

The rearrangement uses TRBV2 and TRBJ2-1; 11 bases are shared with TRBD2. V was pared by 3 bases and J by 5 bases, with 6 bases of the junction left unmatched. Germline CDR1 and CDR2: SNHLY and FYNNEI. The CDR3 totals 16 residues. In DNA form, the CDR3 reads TGTGCCAGCAGTGACACTAGCGGGAGACCCCACAATGAGCAGTTCTTC. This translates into CASSDTSGRPHNEQFF.

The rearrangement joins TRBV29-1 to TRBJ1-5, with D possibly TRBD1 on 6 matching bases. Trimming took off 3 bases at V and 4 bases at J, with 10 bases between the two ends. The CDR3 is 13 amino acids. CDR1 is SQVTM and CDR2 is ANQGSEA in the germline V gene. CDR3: CSVETGLNQPQHF. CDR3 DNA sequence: TGCAGCGTTGAGACAGGTTTGAATCAGCCCCAGCATTTT.

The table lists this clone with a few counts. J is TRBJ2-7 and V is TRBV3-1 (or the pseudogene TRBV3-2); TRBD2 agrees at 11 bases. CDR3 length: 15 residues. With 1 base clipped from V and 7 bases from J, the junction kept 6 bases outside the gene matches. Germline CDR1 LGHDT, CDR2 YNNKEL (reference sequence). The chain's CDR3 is CASSQGLAGLGEQYF. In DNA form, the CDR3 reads TGTGCCAGCAGCCAAGGACTAGCGGGATTGGGGGAGCAGTACTTC.

The CDR3 is CASTPGGSGNQPQHF. The CDR3 coding sequence is TGTGCCAGCACTCCAGGGGGCTCGGGCAATCAGCCCCAGCATTTT. The chain joins TRBV6-6 to TRBJ1-5; 8 positions agree with TRBD1. The CDR3 is 15 amino acids. Germline loops: CDR1 MNHNY, CDR2 SVGAGI (reference sequence). Losses at the gene ends were 7 bases for V and 2 bases for J; bases not matched to a gene: 7.

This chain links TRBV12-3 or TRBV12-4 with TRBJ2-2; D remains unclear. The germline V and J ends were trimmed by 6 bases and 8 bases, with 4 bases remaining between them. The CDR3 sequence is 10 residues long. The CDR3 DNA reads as TGTGCCAGCAGGGAGGGGGAGCTGTTTTTT. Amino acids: CASREGELFF.

DNA of the CDR3: TGTGCCAGCTGGGGGGTGGGTTCACCCCTCCACTTT. It yields the protein CASWGVGSPLHF. The chain is built from TRBV6-5 and TRBJ1-6, with D perhaps TRBD1 (5 bases). Trimming shortened V by 8 bases and J by 9 bases, and 11 bases separated the two germline ends. Germline V CDR1 and CDR2: MNHEY, SVGAGI. The CDR3 totals 12 residues.

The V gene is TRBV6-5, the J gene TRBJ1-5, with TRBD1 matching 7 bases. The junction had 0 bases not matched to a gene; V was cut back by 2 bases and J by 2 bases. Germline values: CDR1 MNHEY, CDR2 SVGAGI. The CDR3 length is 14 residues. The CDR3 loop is CASSYTGGNQPQHF. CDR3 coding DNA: TGTGCCAGCAGTTACACAGGGGGCAATCAGCCCCAGCATTTT.

The CDR3 is CASNRGRNEQFF. Here the CDR3 DNA reads TGTGCCAGCAACAGGGGGAGGAATGAGCAGTTCTTC. The chain is built from TRBV28 and TRBJ2-1, with 8 bases fitting TRBD1. This CDR3 has 12 amino acids. Trimming cost V 7 bases and J 7 bases; bases outside gene matches: 3. CDR1 and CDR2 (germline): MDHEN, SYDVKM. Full variable domain (remainder filled in from reference TRBV28 and TRBJ2-1): DVKVTQSSRYLVKRTGEKVFLECVQDMDHENMFWYRQDPGLGLRLIYFSYDVKMKEKGDIPEGYSVSREKKERFSLILESASTNQTSMYLCASNRGRNEQFFGPGTRLTVL.

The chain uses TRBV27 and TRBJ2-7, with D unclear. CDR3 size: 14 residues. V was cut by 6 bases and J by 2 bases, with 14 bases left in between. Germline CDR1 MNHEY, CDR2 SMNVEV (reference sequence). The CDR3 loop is CASSLGRKPYEQYF. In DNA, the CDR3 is TGTGCCAGCAGCCTCGGCAGGAAACCCTACGAGCAGTACTTC.

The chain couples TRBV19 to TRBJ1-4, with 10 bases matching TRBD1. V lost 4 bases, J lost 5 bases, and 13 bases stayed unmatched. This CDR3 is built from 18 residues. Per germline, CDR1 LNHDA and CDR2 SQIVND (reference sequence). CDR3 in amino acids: CASSTRRDRGLLNEKLFF. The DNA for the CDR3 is TGTGCCAGTAGTACGCGCCGCGACAGGGGGCTGTTAAATGAAAAACTGTTTTTT.

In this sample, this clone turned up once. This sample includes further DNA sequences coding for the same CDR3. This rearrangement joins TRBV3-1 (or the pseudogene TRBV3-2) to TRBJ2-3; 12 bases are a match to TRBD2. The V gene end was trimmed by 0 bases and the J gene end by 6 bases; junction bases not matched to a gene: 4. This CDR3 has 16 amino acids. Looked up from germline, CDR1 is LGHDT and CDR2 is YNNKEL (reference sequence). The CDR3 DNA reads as TGTGCCAGCAGCCAAGAAAGACTAGCGGGAGTTGATACGCAGTATTTT. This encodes CASSQERLAGVDTQYF.

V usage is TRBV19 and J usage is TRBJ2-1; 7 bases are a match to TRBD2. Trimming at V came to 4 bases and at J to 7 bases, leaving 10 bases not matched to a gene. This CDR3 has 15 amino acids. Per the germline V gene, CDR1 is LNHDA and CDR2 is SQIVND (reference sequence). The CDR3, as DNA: TGTGCCAGTAGTAGAGGTCAACCGGGGGGAAATGAGCAGTTCTTC. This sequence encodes CASSRGQPGGNEQFF.

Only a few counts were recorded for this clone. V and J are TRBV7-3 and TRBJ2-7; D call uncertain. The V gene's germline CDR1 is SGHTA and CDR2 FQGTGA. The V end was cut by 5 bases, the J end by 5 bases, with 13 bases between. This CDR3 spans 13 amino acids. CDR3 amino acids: CASSLDKQHEQYF. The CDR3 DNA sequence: TGTGCCAGCAGCCTTGATAAACAGCACGAGCAGTACTTC.

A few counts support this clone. CDR3 amino acids: CASKRESYNEQFF. In DNA form, the CDR3 reads TGTGCCAGCAAGCGGGAGTCCTACAATGAGCAGTTCTTC. The chain joins TRBV2 to TRBJ2-1, with 8 bases identical to TRBD2. The CDR3 covers 13 residues. Trimming removed 7 bases from V and 1 base from J; junction bases left unmatched: 0. The germline V gene has CDR1 SNHLY and CDR2 FYNNEI.

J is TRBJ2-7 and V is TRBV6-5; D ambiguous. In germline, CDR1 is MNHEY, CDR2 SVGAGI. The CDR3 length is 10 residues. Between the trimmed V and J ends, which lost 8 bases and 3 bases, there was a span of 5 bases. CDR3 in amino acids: CASGDYEQYF. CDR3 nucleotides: TGTGCCAGCGGAGACTACGAGCAGTACTTC.

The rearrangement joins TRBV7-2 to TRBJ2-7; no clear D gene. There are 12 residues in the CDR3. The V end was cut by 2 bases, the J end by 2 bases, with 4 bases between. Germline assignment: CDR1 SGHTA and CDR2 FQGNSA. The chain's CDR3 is CASSLFAYEQYF. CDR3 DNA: TGTGCCAGCAGCTTATTCGCCTACGAGCAGTACTTC.

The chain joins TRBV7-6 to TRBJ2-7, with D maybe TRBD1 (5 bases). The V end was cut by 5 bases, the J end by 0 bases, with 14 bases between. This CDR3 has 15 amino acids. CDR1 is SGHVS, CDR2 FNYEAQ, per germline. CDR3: CASSRDSGSSYEQYF. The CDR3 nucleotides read TGTGCCAGCAGCCGAGACAGTGGAAGCTCCTACGAGCAGTACTTC.

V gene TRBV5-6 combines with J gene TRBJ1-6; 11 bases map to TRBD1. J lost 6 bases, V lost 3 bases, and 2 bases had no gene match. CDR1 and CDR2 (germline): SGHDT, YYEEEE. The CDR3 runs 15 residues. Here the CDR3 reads CASSYGTGGNSPLHF. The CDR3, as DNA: TGTGCCAGCAGCTATGGGACAGGGGGTAATTCACCCCTCCACTTT.

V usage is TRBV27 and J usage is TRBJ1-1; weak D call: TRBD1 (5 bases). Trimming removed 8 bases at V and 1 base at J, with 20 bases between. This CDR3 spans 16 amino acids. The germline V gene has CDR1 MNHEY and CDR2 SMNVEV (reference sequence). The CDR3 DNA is TGTGCCAGCTCAAACAGCGCGGGGACTAAGAACACTGAAGCTTTCTTT. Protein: CASSNSAGTKNTEAFF.

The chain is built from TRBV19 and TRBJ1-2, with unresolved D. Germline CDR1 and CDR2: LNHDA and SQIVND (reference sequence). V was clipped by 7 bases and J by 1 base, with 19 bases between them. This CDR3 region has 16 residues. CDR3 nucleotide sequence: TGTGCCAGTACGCGAGACACCGGAATTTTTAACTATGGCTACACCTTC. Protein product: CASTRDTGIFNYGYTF.

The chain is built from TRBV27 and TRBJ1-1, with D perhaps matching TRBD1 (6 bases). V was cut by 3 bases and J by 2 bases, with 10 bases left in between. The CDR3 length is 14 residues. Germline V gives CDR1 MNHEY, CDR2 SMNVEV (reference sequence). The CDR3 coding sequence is TGTGCCAGCAGTTTTGGGACACAAAACACTGAAGCTTTCTTT. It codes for CASSFGTQNTEAFF.

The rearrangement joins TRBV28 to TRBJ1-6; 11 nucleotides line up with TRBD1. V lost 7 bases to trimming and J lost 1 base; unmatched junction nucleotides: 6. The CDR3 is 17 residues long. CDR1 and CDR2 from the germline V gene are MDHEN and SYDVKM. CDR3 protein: CASKAGTGGSYNSPLHF. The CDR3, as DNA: TGTGCCAGCAAGGCCGGGACAGGGGGTTCCTATAATTCACCCCTCCACTTT.

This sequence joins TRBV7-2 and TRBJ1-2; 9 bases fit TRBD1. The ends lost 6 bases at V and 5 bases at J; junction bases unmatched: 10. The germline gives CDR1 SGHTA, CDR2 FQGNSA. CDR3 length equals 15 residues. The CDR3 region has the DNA TGTGCCAGCAGTTACTCCCGGGACAGGGATTATGGCTACACCTTC. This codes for CASSYSRDRDYGYTF.

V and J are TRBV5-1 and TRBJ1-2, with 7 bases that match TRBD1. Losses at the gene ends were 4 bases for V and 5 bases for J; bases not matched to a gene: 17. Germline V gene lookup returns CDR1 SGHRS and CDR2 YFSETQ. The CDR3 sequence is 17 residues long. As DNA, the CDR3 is TGCGCCAGCAGCAATCCGGGACAGCGCGATTCTCGATATGGCTACACCTTC. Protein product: CASSNPGQRDSRYGYTF.